The source of this T cell receptor (beta chain) is a study of cytomegalovirus exposure and HLA in healthy donors. General observations from the study: The authors later found most CMV-associated TCR beta chains appeared HLA-restricted. Researchers had no immune exposure information except CMV serostatus available. Roughly even sequencing depth across donors was the assumption behind the presence/absence analyses. Excluded: some indistinguishable V segments such as TRBV6-2 and TRBV6-3.

With 60 Vbeta and 13 Jbeta primers, the PCR was carried out. Some clones are missing from TCRdb's copy, which holds only in-frame ones; the method was immunoSEQ multiplex PCR. The repertoire holds 150,000 to 200,000 clones, with roughly nine tenths as singletons. Germline V CDR1 and CDR2: SNHLY, FYNNEI. The CDR3 length is 16 residues. On this clone: Antigen: not known.

The chain employs TRBV2 and TRBJ2-2; D may be TRBD1 (6 bases). The assigned J gene may be wrong: the sequence end matches TRBJ1-3 better. This receptor was obtained from a woman in her twenties or thirties in good health and CMV-seronegative. The sequenced material came from PBMCs. CDR3 nucleotides: TGTGCCAGCAGTGAGGTCACAGGGAAAGGGAGAAACACCATATATTTT. Translated: CASSEVTGKGRNTIYF.